One and the same sample provided the 17 T cell receptor beta chains below, sequenced in a study of blood T cell repertoires in COVID-19. The method was immunoSEQ multiplex PCR; TCRdb's version includes in-frame clones alone and lacks a portion of them. This table has approximately 86,000 clones, about 88% appearing once. The sample consisted of peripheral blood. Receptors were obtained from a man over 45 with acute or convalescent COVID-19.

CDR3 coding DNA: TGTGCCAGCAGTCCGACTACTACTAACTATGGCTACACCTTC. This encodes CASSPTTTNYGYTF. The genes are TRBV28 and TRBJ1-2, with D unresolved. V lost 5 bases and J 0 bases, leaving 10 bases between the germline ends. The CDR3 extends over 14 amino acids. The germline V gene has CDR1 MDHEN and CDR2 SYDVKM.

Only a few counts were recorded for this clone. This chain connects TRBV3-1 (or the pseudogene TRBV3-2) to TRBJ1-1, with D uncertain. The germline V and J ends were trimmed by 4 bases and 5 bases, with 11 bases remaining between them. Germline V CDR1 and CDR2: LGHDT, YNNKEL (reference sequence). The CDR3 spans 13 residues. The CDR3 DNA reads TGTGCCAGCAGCCCTCCCCTTGAGACTGAAGCTTTCTTT. Its translation: CASSPPLETEAFF.

The rearrangement uses TRBV24-1 and TRBJ2-3; D uncertain. Germline lookup yields CDR1 KGHDR and CDR2 SFDVKD. The CDR3 is 13 residues long. Trimming removed 2 bases from V and 6 bases from J, with 8 bases in between. CDR3 in amino acids: CATSDSHMDTQYF. The CDR3 DNA sequence: TGTGCCACCAGTGATTCCCACATGGATACGCAGTATTTT.

The sample holds one count of this clone. V is TRBV28 and J is TRBJ1-1; 11 nucleotides agree with TRBD1. This CDR3 has 16 residues. V was clipped by 3 bases and J by 5 bases; unmatched bases: 8. The germline V gene encodes CDR1 MDHEN and CDR2 SYDVKM. CDR3 sequence reads: CASSLYPGQGVTEAFF. DNA for the CDR3: TGTGCCAGCAGTTTGTACCCGGGACAGGGGGTGACTGAAGCTTTCTTT.

In its sample, this clone was seen once. The chain carries TRBV24-1 and TRBJ2-2; unclear D gene. The CDR3 consists of 14 residues. V lost 5 bases to trimming and J lost 4 bases, with 10 bases between them. Germline assignment: CDR1 KGHDR and CDR2 SFDVKD. The CDR3, as DNA: TGTGCCACCAGTGGGGCACAGTTCACCGGGGAGCTGTTTTTT. It codes for CATSGAQFTGELFF.

The chain recombines TRBV6-1 with TRBJ1-2; D is uncertain. This CDR3 has 13 residues. Germline V lookup: CDR1 MNHNS, CDR2 SASEGT. V lost 3 bases and J lost 4, with 9 bases in between. The CDR3 reads CASSERTVYGYTF. For the CDR3, the DNA is TGTGCCAGCAGTGAGAGAACGGTCTATGGCTACACCTTC.

V gene TRBV12-3 or TRBV12-4 combines with J gene TRBJ1-1; D is unclear. With 5 bases removed from V and 6 bases from J, the gap between germline ends came to 7 bases. The CDR3 has 11 residues. The CDR3 loop is CASSLGSEAFF. In DNA, the CDR3 is TGTGCCAGCAGTCTGGGCTCTGAAGCTTTCTTT.

The chain combines TRBV18 with TRBJ1-2; tentatively, D is TRBD1 (5 bases). The length of the CDR3 is 15 residues. V was pared by 3 bases and J by 3 bases, with 14 bases between. CDR1 is KGHSH, CDR2 LQKENI, per germline. CDR3 nucleotides: TGTGCCAGCTCACCGGGGCGCGGGACGGACTATGGCTACACCTTC. As protein: CASSPGRGTDYGYTF.

The CDR3 here is CTSSQYAASGQSQETQYF. The DNA of the CDR3 is TGCACCAGCAGCCAATATGCGGCGAGCGGCCAATCTCAAGAAACCCAGTACTTC. This sequence joins TRBV1 and TRBJ2-5; the table's D call TRBD2 went unverified against the DNA. TRBV1 is recorded as a pseudogene. CDR3 length: 18 amino acids.

V and J are TRBV7-9 and TRBJ2-4; D uncertain. In germline, CDR1 is SEHNR, CDR2 FQNEAQ (reference sequence). V lost 4 bases and J 8 bases, leaving 6 bases between the germline ends. CDR3 length equals 11 residues. The CDR3 is CASSSQDIQYF. CDR3 DNA sequence: TGTGCCAGCAGCTCCCAGGACATTCAGTACTTC.

The chain has TRBV5-6 and TRBJ1-2; D is unresolved. Trimming removed 0 bases at V and 4 bases at J, with 10 bases between. Germline lookup yields CDR1 SGHDT and CDR2 YYEEEE. This CDR3 region has 14 residues. CDR3: CASSLDRSGYGYTF. CDR3 bases: TGTGCCAGCAGCTTGGACCGTTCGGGCTATGGCTACACCTTC.

The rearrangement links TRBV7-8 to TRBJ1-1; D might be TRBD1 (5 bases). V was shortened by 8 bases and J by 0 bases, with 10 bases between the two germline ends. The length of the CDR3 is 13 residues. Germline-derived CDR1 and CDR2 are SGHVS and FQNEAQ. Here the CDR3 reads CASLGGMNTEAFF. CDR3 DNA: TGTGCCAGCCTTGGGGGGATGAACACTGAAGCTTTCTTT.

The chain joins TRBV6-1 to TRBJ1-4; no clear D. This CDR3 has 15 residues. Trimming took off 2 bases at V and 6 bases at J, with 13 bases between the two ends. Looked up from germline, CDR1 is MNHNS and CDR2 is SASEGT. CDR3: CASSEFGWRDEKLFF. DNA of the CDR3: TGTGCCAGCAGTGAATTTGGTTGGAGGGATGAAAAACTGTTTTTT.

V and J are TRBV9 and TRBJ2-5; 16 bases are shared with TRBD2. Germline V gene sequence: CDR1 SGDLS, CDR2 YYNGEE. This CDR3 is 18 amino acids long. V trimming: 3 bases; J trimming: 1 base; junction bases outside the gene matches: 6. The CDR3 loop is CASSEGLAGGLTQETQYF. The CDR3 nucleotides are TGTGCCAGCAGCGAGGGACTAGCGGGGGGGCTTACCCAAGAGACCCAGTACTTC.

The CDR3 nucleotides read TGTGCCAGCAGCGCTGCCTGGGACAATGATCAGCCCCAGCATTTT. It is translated as CASSAAWDNDQPQHF. V gene TRBV6-5 combines with J gene TRBJ1-5; maybe TRBD1 (6 bases). The CDR3 extends over 15 amino acids. The V and J ends lost 6 bases and 5 bases respectively, with 17 bases between them. CDR1 is MNHEY and CDR2 is SVGAGI in the germline V gene.

The J gene is TRBJ2-1, the V gene TRBV11-3; 7 nucleotides agree with TRBD2. This CDR3 region has 15 residues. The junction had 7 bases not matched to a gene; V was cut back by 1 base and J by 7 bases. Germline CDR1 SGHNT, CDR2 YENEEA. The CDR3 DNA follows: TGTGCCAGCAGCTTAGGGGCGGGGGATTGGAATGAGCAGTTCTTC. Its translation is CASSLGAGDWNEQFF.

This chain links TRBV27 with TRBJ1-6; D is perhaps TRBD1 (6 bases). The germline CDR1 and CDR2 sequences are MNHEY and SMNVEV (reference sequence). This CDR3 has 18 residues. Trimming took 2 bases from V and 7 from J, leaving 21 bases between them. The CDR3 DNA sequence: TGTGCCAGCAGTTTAAGGGGGTCCCTTCAGGGAGGGAATTCACCCCTCCACTTT. Its translation is CASSLRGSLQGGNSPLHF.